Below are 12 T cell receptor beta chains sequenced from a single sample in a study of T cells in Graves' hyperthyroidism and ophthalmopathy. Amplification of TCR beta CDR3 regions used RNA as the template. With the HTBI primer set, the TCR CDR3 went through a first round of RT-PCR. One entry per CDR3 protein, called by TCRdb with MiXCR from the multiplex PCR reads. The repertoire holds fewer than 200,000 distinct CDR3 sequences, about 15% seen once, with roughly 30% in the top ten. Sequenced input: blood. Source of these receptors: a woman aged 45-60 years with Graves' hyperthyroidism.

This chain uses TRBV11-1 with TRBJ2-7; D remains unclear. CDR3 length: 13 residues. Trimming cost V 2 bases and J 6 bases, with 11 bases left between them. Per germline, CDR1 SGHAT and CDR2 FQDESV (reference sequence). The CDR3 here is CASSLRAVGEQYF. In DNA form, the CDR3 reads TGTGCCAGCAGCTTACGGGCGGTTGGCGAGCAGTACTTC.

This clonotype was seen ten or more times. The rearrangement links TRBV15 to TRBJ2-6; D gene uncertain. V lost 0 bases, J lost 1 base, and 7 bases lay in between. The CDR3 has 16 amino acids. Germline assignment: CDR1 LNHNV and CDR2 YYDKDF (reference sequence). The CDR3 spells CATSRDSRSGANVLTF. CDR3 nucleotide sequence: TGTGCCACCAGCAGAGATTCAAGGTCTGGGGCCAACGTCCTGACTTTC.

The chain joins TRBV19 to TRBJ1-2; perhaps TRBD1 as D (6 bases). The CDR3 contains 13 residues. Trimming removed 7 bases from V and 2 bases from J, with 11 bases in between. Germline values: CDR1 LNHDA, CDR2 SQIVND (reference sequence). The chain's CDR3 is CASKFGQNYGYTF. The CDR3 DNA sequence: TGTGCCAGTAAGTTTGGACAGAACTATGGCTACACCTTC. Full variable domain (remainder filled in from reference TRBV19 and TRBJ1-2): DGGITQSPKYLFRKEGQNVTLSCEQNLNHDAMYWYRQDPGQGLRLIYYSQIVNDFQKGDIAEGYSVSREKKESFPLTVTSAQKNPTAFYLCASKFGQNYGYTFGSGTRLTVV.

There are many counts of this clonotype. The chain uses TRBV27 and TRBJ1-1, with D tentatively TRBD1 (5 bases). CDR3 size: 12 residues. Trimming took 8 bases from V and 5 from J, leaving 12 bases between them. From germline, CDR1 is MNHEY and CDR2 SMNVEV (reference sequence). The chain's CDR3 is CASGVTETEAFF. DNA for the CDR3: TGTGCCAGCGGGGTGACAGAGACTGAAGCTTTCTTT.

The chain carries TRBV19 and TRBJ1-5; 7 nucleotides line up with TRBD1. With V trimmed by 5 bases and J by 4 bases, 5 bases remained unmatched. There are 14 residues in the CDR3. Germline V gives CDR1 LNHDA, CDR2 SQIVND (reference sequence). The CDR3 coding sequence is TGTGCCAGTAGTTTCACAGGGGTGAATCAGCCCCAGCATTTT. This sequence encodes CASSFTGVNQPQHF.

Many counts were recorded for this clonotype. CDR3 sequence: CASSYSWGSTEAFF. CDR3 DNA sequence: TGTGCCAGCAGTTACTCGTGGGGGTCCACTGAAGCTTTCTTT. V usage is TRBV6-6 and J usage is TRBJ1-1; TRBD1 might be the D (5 bases). This CDR3 is 14 amino acids long. V was clipped by 0 bases and J by 4 bases, with 9 bases between them. CDR1 and CDR2 from the germline V gene are MNHNY and SVGAGI (reference sequence).

Note on this clonotype: One end of the junction varies from germline; a read error may be responsible. The chain employs TRBV7-8 and TRBJ1-4; D not certain. CDR3 size: 15 residues. Germline assignment: CDR1 SGHVS and CDR2 FQNEAQ. CDR3 DNA: TGTGCCAGCAGCTTAGGGCCCGCGACTATTGAAAAACTGTTTTTT. Its protein is CASSLGPATIEKLFF.

This clonotype was counted many times. The chain has TRBV29-1 and TRBJ2-6; 7 nucleotides match TRBD2. The germline V gene has CDR1 SQVTM and CDR2 ANQGSEA. Losses at the gene ends were 4 bases for V and 0 bases for J; bases not matched to a gene: 3. The CDR3 is made up of 15 amino acids. DNA for the CDR3: TGCAGCGTTGGAGGCGGGAGCTCTGGGGCCAACGTCCTGACTTTC. Translation gives CSVGGGSSGANVLTF.

This chain links TRBV4-1 with TRBJ2-2; D uncertain. The V gene's germline CDR1 is MGHRA and CDR2 YSYEKL. The V end lost 1 base, the J end lost 4 bases, and 4 bases lay between the germline ends. CDR3 length: 13 amino acids. CDR3 protein: CASSQVSTGELFF. CDR3 bases: TGCGCCAGCAGCCAAGTTAGCACCGGGGAGCTGTTTTTT.

This clonotype came up many times. The chain recombines TRBV10-2 with TRBJ2-7; no reliable D call. V gave up 4 bases and J gave up 2 bases, with 9 bases separating them. The length of the CDR3 is 13 residues. Per the germline V gene, CDR1 is WSHSY and CDR2 is SAAADI. CDR3 protein: CASSAGSPYEQYF. CDR3 DNA: TGCGCCAGCAGTGCGGGTTCTCCCTACGAGCAGTACTTC.

This clonotype was recorded many times. The chain uses TRBV7-2 and TRBJ1-2, with a tentative D call TRBD1 (6 bases). Germline V gene data show CDR1 as SGHTA and CDR2 as FQGNSA. Trimming removed 1 base at V and 5 bases at J, with 11 bases between. CDR3 length: 14 residues. The CDR3 coding sequence is TGTGCCAGCAGCTTAGACAGGGACGCTTATGGCTACACCTTC. Translating it yields CASSLDRDAYGYTF.

This clonotype has ten or more counts. The gene calls are TRBV7-9 and TRBJ2-3; 13 bases match TRBD2. V was clipped by 5 bases and J by 5 bases; unmatched bases: 10. The CDR3 has 17 amino acids. Germline CDR1 SEHNR, CDR2 FQNEAQ (reference sequence). CDR3 coding DNA: TGTGCCAGCAGCCCCGGGACTAGCGGGGCAGCAAGAGATACGCAGTATTTT. This gives the protein CASSPGTSGAARDTQYF. Full variable domain (rest looked up from reference TRBV7-9 and TRBJ2-3): DTGVSQNPRHKITKRGQNVTFRCDPISEHNRLYWYRQTLGQGPEFLTYFQNEAQLEKSRLLSDRFSAERPKGSFSTLEIQRTEQGDSAMYLCASSPGTSGAARDTQYFGPGTRLTVL.